Below are 11 T cell receptor beta chains sequenced from a single sample in a study of shared clonotypes between healthy human individuals. TCRdb keeps only in-frame clones here, not all; method: immunoSEQ multiplex PCR. This table has approximately 100,000 clones, roughly two thirds appearing once. Sequences were obtained from memory CD8+ T cells sorted from blood. Noted subset: CD45RO+ cells pooled with CCR7-negative TemRA cells. The receptors derive from a man aged 25 to 45 in good health.

V usage is TRBV14 and J usage is TRBJ1-2; D unclear. V was shortened by 1 base and J by 8 bases, with 11 bases between the two germline ends. The CDR3 is 13 amino acids. Germline CDR1 reads SGHDN; CDR2 reads FVKESK. The DNA of the CDR3 is TGTGCCAGCAGCCAAGCCCCTCTGTGGGGCTACACCTTC. This translates into CASSQAPLWGYTF.

As regards this clone: A single base is all that separates this from a far larger clone, so a read error is likely. The rearrangement joins TRBV9 to TRBJ2-3; D is unclear. V was clipped by 0 bases and J by 5 bases, with 7 bases between them. CDR3 length: 13 amino acids. CDR1 and CDR2 (germline): SGDLS, YYNGEE. This CDR3 is CASSVADIDTQYF. The CDR3 DNA is TGTGCCAGCAGCGTAGCAGACATAGATACGCAGTATTTT. The complete variable domain, with remaining parts taken from reference TRBV9 and TRBJ2-3, reads DSGVTQTPKHLITATGQRVTLRCSPRSGDLSVYWYQQSLDQGLQFLIQYYNGEERAKGNILERFSAQQFPDLHSELNLSSLELGDSALYFCASSVADIDTQYFGPGTRLTVL.

This clone was counted a few times. The CDR3 loop is CASSEAHLAANEQFF. The CDR3 DNA is TGTGCCAGCAGTGAAGCGCACCTAGCGGCCAATGAGCAGTTCTTC. The gene calls are TRBV2 and TRBJ2-1; TRBD2 agrees at 7 bases. Per germline, CDR1 SNHLY and CDR2 FYNNEI. The V gene end was trimmed by 0 bases and the J gene end by 6 bases; junction bases not matched to a gene: 5. The CDR3 totals 15 residues.

This clone turned up a few times. The chain carries TRBV2 and TRBJ1-1, with D unresolved. V was clipped by 0 bases and J by 0 bases, with 11 bases between them. Looked up from germline, CDR1 is SNHLY and CDR2 is FYNNEI. The CDR3 covers 16 residues. CDR3 in amino acids: CASSEAGRILNTEAFF. The CDR3 DNA follows: TGTGCCAGCAGTGAAGCTGGCAGGATTCTGAACACTGAAGCTTTCTTT.

The chain employs TRBV7-8 and TRBJ2-2, with D perhaps matching TRBD2 (5 bases). V was cut by 0 bases and J by 2 bases, with 7 bases left in between. Germline CDR1 reads SGHVS; CDR2 reads FQNEAQ. The CDR3 totals 15 residues. CDR3 coding DNA: TGTGCCAGCAGCTTAGCCGGGAAAAACACCGGGGAGCTGTTTTTT. Protein sequence: CASSLAGKNTGELFF. Combining the CDR3 with reference TRBV7-8 and TRBJ2-2 gives the whole variable domain GAGVSQSPRYKVAKRGQDVALRCDPISGHVSLFWYQQALGQGPEFLTYFQNEAQLDKSGLPSDRFFAERPEGSVSTLKIQRTQQEDSAVYLCASSLAGKNTGELFFGEGSRLTVL.

The chain has TRBV7-2 and TRBJ2-2; D possibly matches TRBD1 or TRBD2 (5 bases each). The ends were cut back, 4 bases at V and 6 bases at J, with 15 bases in the middle. Germline V lookup: CDR1 SGHTA, CDR2 FQGNSA. The CDR3 length is 15 residues. The CDR3 bases are TGTGCCAGCAGCTCCGGGGCCCCCCGAGCCGGGGAGCTGTTTTTT. It yields the protein CASSSGAPRAGELFF.

The chain carries TRBV15 and TRBJ2-1; TRBD2 aligns across 8 bases. After removal of 5 bases from V and 3 bases from J, the junction contained 9 bases not matched to a gene. From germline, CDR1 is LNHNV and CDR2 YYDKDF (reference sequence). This CDR3 is built from 16 residues. The CDR3, as DNA: TGTGCCACCAGCCGTAGCCCGGGACTAGACTACAATGAGCAGTTCTTC. The encoded protein is CATSRSPGLDYNEQFF.

The rearrangement uses TRBV5-1 and TRBJ2-7; D call uncertain. CDR3 size: 13 residues. Trimming shortened V by 2 bases and J by 0 bases, and 6 bases separated the two germline ends. Germline V gene lookup returns CDR1 SGHRS and CDR2 YFSETQ. CDR3 DNA: TGCGCCAGCAGCTTTTCCCTCTCCTACGAGCAGTACTTC. This encodes CASSFSLSYEQYF.

The J gene is TRBJ1-1, the V gene TRBV28; 9 bases are a match to TRBD1. The CDR3 is 17 residues long. The V and J ends lost 5 bases and 0 bases, in that order; junction bases with no gene match: 10. From germline, CDR1 is MDHEN and CDR2 SYDVKM. DNA of the CDR3: TGTGCCAGCAGTATTAACCCGGGACAGGGAGTGAACACTGAAGCTTTCTTT. This translates into CASSINPGQGVNTEAFF.

This clone has a single count. The chain combines TRBV5-4 with TRBJ2-7; D gene unclear. This CDR3 is 14 amino acids long. V lost 4 bases, J lost 5 bases, and 16 bases lay in between. Germline CDR1 is SGHNT and CDR2 is YYREEE (reference sequence). The chain's CDR3 is CASSHVERSNEQYF. CDR3 coding DNA: TGTGCCAGCAGCCACGTGGAGAGGAGCAACGAGCAGTACTTC.

V is TRBV27 and J is TRBJ2-3; possibly TRBD1 for D (5 bases). This CDR3 contains 13 residues. Germline lookup yields CDR1 MNHEY and CDR2 SMNVEV (reference sequence). The V end was cut by 5 bases, the J end by 5 bases, with 11 bases between. The CDR3 DNA sequence: TGTGCCAGCAGTGGTTTCCAGGGAGATACGCAGTATTTT. Amino acids: CASSGFQGDTQYF.